The following is a T cell receptor beta chain sequence with its context. Antigen: not known. The data belong to a study of T cell responses to AZD1222 COVID-19 vaccine. Here immunoSEQ multiplex PCR was the method, and the copy in TCRdb shows in-frame clones only, minus some. This sample has some 96,000 clones, with 80% to 95% found just once. Trimming cost V 1 base and J 5 bases, with 8 bases left between them. Germline-derived CDR1 and CDR2 are KGHSH and LQKENI. The CDR3 sequence is 13 residues long. General study findings and limits: At 160-218 and 743-854, vaccine-associated CD4 TCRs were dominant, and they spanned spike. Possibly, clonal diversity was underestimated; donors were largely white British and included more females. Seropositive AZD1222 recipients at baseline numbered only 6 or 7. A rise in Spike-specific TCR breadth and depth followed two AZD1222 doses.

The source of this sequence is an adult in good health. The chain carries TRBV18 and TRBJ1-1, with D unresolved. The sequencing here drew on peripheral blood, taken on day 0 of AZD1222 vaccination. CDR3 region: CASSPRERTEAFF. CDR3 nucleotides: TGTGCCAGCTCACCACGGGAGAGGACTGAAGCTTTCTTT.